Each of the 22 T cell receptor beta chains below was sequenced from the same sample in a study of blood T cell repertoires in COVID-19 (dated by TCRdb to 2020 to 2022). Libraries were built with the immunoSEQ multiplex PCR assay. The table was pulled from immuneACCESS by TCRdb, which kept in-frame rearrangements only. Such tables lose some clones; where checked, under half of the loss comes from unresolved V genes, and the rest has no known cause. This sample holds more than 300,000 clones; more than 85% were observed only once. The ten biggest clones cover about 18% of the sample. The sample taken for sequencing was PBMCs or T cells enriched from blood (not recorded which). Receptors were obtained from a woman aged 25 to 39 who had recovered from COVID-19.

CDR3 protein: CASSVGGTDTIYF. The CDR3 DNA reads TGTGCCAGCAGCGTAGGAGGTACGGACACCATATATTTT. This sequence joins TRBV12-3 or TRBV12-4 and TRBJ1-3; D gene unclear. The germline V and J ends were trimmed by 6 bases and 8 bases, with 14 bases remaining between them. The length of the CDR3 is 13 residues.

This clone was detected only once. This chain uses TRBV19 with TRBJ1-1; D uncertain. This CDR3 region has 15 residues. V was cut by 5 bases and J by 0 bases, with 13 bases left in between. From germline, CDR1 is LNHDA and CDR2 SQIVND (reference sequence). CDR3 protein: CASSRTATLNTEAFF. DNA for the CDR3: TGTGCCAGTAGTCGCACAGCTACCTTGAACACTGAAGCTTTCTTT.

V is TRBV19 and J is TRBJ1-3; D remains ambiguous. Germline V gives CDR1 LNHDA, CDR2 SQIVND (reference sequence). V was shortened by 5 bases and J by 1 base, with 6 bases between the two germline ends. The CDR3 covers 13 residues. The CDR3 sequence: CASSVASGNTIYF. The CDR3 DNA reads TGTGCCAGTAGTGTCGCGTCTGGAAACACCATATATTTT.

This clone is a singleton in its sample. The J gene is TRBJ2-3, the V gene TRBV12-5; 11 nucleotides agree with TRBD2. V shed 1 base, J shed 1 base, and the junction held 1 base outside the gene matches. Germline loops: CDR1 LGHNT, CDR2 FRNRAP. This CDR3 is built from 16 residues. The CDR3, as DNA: TGTGCTAGTGGTTTGGATAGCGGGGGGGGCACAGATACGCAGTATTTT. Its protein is CASGLDSGGGTDTQYF.

CDR3 in amino acids: CATSARVGGSGETQYF. The DNA for the CDR3 is TGTGCCACCAGTGCCAGGGTAGGAGGGAGCGGAGAGACCCAGTACTTC. The chain joins TRBV24-1 to TRBJ2-5; maybe TRBD2 (6 bases). CDR1 is KGHDR, CDR2 SFDVKD, per germline. The CDR3 spans 16 residues. The germline V and J ends were trimmed by 5 bases and 4 bases, with 19 bases remaining between them.

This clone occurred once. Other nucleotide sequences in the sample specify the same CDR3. CDR3 amino acids: CASSPNQPQHF. In DNA, the CDR3 is TGTGCCAGCAGTCCTAATCAGCCCCAGCATTTT. The chain links TRBV28 to TRBJ1-5; D is unclear. Between the trimmed V and J ends, which lost 5 bases and 4 bases, there was a span of 3 bases. The CDR3 runs to 11 residues. CDR1 is MDHEN, CDR2 SYDVKM, per germline.

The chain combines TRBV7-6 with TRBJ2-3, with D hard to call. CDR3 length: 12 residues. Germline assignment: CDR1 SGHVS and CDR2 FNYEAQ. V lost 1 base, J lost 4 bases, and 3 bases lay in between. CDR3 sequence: CASSLVSDTQYF. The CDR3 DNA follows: TGTGCCAGCAGCTTAGTATCAGATACGCAGTATTTT.

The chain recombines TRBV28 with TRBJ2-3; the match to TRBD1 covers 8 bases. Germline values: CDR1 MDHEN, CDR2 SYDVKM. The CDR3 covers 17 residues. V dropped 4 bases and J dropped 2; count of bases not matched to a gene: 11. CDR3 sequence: CASSSPWTGRNTDTQYF. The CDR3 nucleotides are TGTGCCAGCAGTTCCCCGTGGACAGGGCGAAACACAGATACGCAGTATTTT.

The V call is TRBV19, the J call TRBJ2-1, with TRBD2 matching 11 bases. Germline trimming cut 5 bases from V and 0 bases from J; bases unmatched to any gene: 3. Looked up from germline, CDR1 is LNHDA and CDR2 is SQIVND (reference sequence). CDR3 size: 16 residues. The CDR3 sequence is CASSATSGSSYNEQFF. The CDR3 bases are TGTGCCAGTAGTGCAACTAGCGGGAGCTCCTACAATGAGCAGTTCTTC.

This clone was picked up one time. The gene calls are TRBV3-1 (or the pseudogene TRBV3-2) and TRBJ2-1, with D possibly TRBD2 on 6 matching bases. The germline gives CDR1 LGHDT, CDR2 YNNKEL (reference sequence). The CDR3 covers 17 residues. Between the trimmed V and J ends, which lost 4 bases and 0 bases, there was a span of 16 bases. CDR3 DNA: TGTGCCAGCAGCCTTTCCCAGCGGGTCCCCTCCTACAATGAGCAGTTCTTC. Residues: CASSLSQRVPSYNEQFF.

DNA for the CDR3: TGTGCCAGCAGCCACGGGGGGATTCATCAGCCCCAGCATTTT. It yields the protein CASSHGGIHQPQHF. The chain carries TRBV27 and TRBJ1-5, with D perhaps matching TRBD1 (5 bases). V was pared by 6 bases and J by 5 bases, with 14 bases between. CDR1 and CDR2 (germline): MNHEY, SMNVEV (reference sequence). The CDR3 is 14 amino acids.

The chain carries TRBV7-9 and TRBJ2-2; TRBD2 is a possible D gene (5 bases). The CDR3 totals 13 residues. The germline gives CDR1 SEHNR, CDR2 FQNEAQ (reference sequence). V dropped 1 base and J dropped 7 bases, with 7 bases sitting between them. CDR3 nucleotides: TGTGCCAGCAGCTTAGATGGAGGCGGGGAGCTGTTTTTT. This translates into CASSLDGGGELFF. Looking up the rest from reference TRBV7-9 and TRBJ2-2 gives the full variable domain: DTGVSQNPRHKITKRGQNVTFRCDPISEHNRLYWYRQTLGQGPEFLTYFQNEAQLEKSRLLSDRFSAERPKGSFSTLEIQRTEQGDSAMYLCASSLDGGGELFFGEGSRLTVL.

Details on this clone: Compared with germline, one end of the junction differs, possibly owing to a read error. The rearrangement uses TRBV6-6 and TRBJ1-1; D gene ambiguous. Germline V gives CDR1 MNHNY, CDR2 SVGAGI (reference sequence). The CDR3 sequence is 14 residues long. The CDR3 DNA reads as TGTGCCAGCAGTTACTCACGGGTGAACGCTGAAGCTTTCTTT. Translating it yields CASSYSRVNAEAFF.

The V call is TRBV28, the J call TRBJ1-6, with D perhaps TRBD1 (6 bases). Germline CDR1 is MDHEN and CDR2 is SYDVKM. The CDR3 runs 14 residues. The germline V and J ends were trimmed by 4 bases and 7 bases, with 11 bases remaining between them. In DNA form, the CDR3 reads TGTGCCAGCAGTTCCAGGGGCTTGAATTCACCCCTCCACTTT. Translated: CASSSRGLNSPLHF.

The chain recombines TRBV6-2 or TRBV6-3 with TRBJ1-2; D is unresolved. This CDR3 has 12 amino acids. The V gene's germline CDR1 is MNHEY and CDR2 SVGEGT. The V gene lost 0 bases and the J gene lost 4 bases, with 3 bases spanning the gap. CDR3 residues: CASSYSRYGYTF. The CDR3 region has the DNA TGTGCCAGCAGTTACTCCCGCTATGGCTACACCTTC.

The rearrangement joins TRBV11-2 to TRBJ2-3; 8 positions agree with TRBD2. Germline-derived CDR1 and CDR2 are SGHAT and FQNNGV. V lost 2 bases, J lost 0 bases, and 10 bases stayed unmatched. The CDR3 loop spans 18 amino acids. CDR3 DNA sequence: TGTGCCAGCAGCTTAACTGGCTCTAGCGGGCCTAGCACAGATACGCAGTATTTT. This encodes CASSLTGSSGPSTDTQYF.

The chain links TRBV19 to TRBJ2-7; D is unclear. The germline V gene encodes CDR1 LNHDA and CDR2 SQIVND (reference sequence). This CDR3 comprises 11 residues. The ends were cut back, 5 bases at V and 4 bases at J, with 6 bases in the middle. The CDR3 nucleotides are TGTGCCAGTAGTTCGGAGTACGAGCAGTACTTC. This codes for CASSSEYEQYF.

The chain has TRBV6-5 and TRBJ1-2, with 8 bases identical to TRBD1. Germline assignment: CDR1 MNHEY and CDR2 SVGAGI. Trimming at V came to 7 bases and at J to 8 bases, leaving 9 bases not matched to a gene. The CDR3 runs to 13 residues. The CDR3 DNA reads TGTGCCAGCAACCCCAGGGGGCTAGGGGGCTACACCTTC. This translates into CASNPRGLGGYTF.

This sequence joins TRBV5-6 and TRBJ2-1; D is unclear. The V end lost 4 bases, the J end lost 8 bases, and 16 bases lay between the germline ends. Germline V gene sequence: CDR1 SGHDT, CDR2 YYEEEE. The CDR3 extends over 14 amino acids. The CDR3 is CASSPTLISDEQFF. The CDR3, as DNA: TGTGCCAGCAGCCCCACACTAATATCGGATGAGCAGTTCTTC. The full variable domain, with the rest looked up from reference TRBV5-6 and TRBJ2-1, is DAGVTQSPTHLIKTRGQQVTLRCSPKSGHDTVSWYQQALGQGPQFIFQYYEEEERQRGNFPDRFSGHQFPNYSSELNVNALLLGDSALYLCASSPTLISDEQFFGPGTRLTVL.

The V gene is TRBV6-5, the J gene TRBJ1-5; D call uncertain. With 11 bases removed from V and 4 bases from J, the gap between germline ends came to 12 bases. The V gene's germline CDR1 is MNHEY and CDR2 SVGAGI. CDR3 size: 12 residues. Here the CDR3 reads CAGRRDNQPQHF. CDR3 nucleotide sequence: TGTGCCGGACGGAGGGATAATCAGCCCCAGCATTTT.

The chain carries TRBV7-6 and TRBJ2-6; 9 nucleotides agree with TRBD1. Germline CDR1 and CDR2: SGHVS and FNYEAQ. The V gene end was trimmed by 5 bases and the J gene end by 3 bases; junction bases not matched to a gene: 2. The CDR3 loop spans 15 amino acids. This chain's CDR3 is CASSGTGIGANVLTF. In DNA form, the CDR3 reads TGTGCCAGCAGCGGGACAGGGATTGGGGCCAACGTCCTGACTTTC.

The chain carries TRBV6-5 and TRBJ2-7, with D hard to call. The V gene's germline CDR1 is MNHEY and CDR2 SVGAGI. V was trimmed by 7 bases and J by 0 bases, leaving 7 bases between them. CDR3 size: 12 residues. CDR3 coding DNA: TGTGCCAGCAACAAAAGCTCCTACGAGCAGTACTTC. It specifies CASNKSSYEQYF.